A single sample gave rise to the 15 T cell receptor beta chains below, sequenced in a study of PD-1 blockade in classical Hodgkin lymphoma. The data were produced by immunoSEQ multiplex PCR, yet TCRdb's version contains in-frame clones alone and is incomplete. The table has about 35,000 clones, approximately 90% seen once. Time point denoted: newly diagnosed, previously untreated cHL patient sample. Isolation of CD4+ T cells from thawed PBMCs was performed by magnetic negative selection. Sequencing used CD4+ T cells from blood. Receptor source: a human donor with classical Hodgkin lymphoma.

CDR3 sequence: CASSEGGGAGLNTEAFF. The CDR3 nucleotides are TGCGCCAGCAGTGAAGGTGGGGGGGCAGGCTTGAACACTGAAGCTTTCTTT. This rearrangement joins TRBV10-1 to TRBJ1-1; D is perhaps TRBD1 (6 bases). CDR3 length: 17 amino acids. V dropped 3 bases and J dropped 0 bases, with 17 bases sitting between them. From germline, CDR1 is WNHNN and CDR2 SYGVQD (reference sequence).

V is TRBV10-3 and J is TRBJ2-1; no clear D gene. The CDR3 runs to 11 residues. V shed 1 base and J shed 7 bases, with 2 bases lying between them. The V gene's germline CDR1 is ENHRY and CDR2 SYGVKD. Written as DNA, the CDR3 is TGTGCCATCAGTGAGTTTAATGAGCAGTTCTTC. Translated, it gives CAISEFNEQFF.

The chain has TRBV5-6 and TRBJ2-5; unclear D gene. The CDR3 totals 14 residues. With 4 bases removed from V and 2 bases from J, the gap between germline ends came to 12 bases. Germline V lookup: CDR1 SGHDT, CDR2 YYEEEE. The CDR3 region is CASSPGPVQETQYF. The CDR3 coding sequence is TGTGCCAGCAGCCCAGGACCTGTACAAGAGACCCAGTACTTC. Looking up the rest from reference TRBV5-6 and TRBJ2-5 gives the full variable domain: DAGVTQSPTHLIKTRGQQVTLRCSPKSGHDTVSWYQQALGQGPQFIFQYYEEEERQRGNFPDRFSGHQFPNYSSELNVNALLLGDSALYLCASSPGPVQETQYFGPGTRLLVL.

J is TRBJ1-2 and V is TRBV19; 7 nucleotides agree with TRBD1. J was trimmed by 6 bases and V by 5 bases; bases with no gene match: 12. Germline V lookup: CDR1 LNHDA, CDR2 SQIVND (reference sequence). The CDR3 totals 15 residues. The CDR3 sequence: CASSSDRVFGHGYTF. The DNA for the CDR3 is TGTGCCAGTAGTTCCGACAGGGTATTTGGACATGGCTACACCTTC.

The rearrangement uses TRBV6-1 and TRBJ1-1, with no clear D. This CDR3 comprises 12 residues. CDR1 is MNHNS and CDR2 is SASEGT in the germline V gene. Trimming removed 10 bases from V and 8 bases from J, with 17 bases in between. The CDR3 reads CATIPNVPEAFF. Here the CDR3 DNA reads TGTGCCACGATACCGAACGTCCCGGAAGCTTTCTTT.

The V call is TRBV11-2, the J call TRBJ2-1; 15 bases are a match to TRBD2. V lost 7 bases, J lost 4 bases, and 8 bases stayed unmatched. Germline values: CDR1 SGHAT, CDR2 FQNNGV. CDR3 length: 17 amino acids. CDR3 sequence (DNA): TGTGCCAGCAACGGGACTAGCGGGAGGACGATTTACAATGAGCAGTTCTTC. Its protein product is CASNGTSGRTIYNEQFF.

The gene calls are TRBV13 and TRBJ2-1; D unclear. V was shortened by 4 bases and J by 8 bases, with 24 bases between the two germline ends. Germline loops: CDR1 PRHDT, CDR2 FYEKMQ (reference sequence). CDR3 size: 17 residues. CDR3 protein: CASSSTNKLLPRDEQFF. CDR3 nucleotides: TGTGCCAGCAGCTCCACCAACAAACTTTTACCAAGGGATGAGCAGTTCTTC.

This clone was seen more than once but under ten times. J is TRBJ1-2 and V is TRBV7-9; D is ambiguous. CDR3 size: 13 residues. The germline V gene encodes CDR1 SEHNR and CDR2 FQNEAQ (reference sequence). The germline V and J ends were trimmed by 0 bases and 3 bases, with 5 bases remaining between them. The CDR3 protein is CASSLAMDYGYTF. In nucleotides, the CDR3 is TGTGCCAGCAGCTTAGCGATGGACTATGGCTACACCTTC. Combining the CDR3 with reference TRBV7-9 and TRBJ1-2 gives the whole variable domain DTGVSQNPRHKITKRGQNVTFRCDPISEHNRLYWYRQTLGQGPEFLTYFQNEAQLEKSRLLSDRFSAERPKGSFSTLEIQRTEQGDSAMYLCASSLAMDYGYTFGSGTRLTVV.

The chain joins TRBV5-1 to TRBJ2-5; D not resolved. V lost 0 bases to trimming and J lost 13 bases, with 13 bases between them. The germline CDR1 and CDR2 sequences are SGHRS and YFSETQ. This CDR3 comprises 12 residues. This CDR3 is CASSLERPVWYF. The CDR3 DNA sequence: TGCGCCAGCAGCTTGGAACGGCCGGTATGGTACTTC.

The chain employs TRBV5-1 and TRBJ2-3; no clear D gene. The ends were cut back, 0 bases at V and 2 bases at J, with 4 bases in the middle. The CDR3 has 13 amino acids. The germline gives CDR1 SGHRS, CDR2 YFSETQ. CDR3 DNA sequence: TGCGCCAGCAGCTTGGATGTCACAGATACGCAGTATTTT. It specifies CASSLDVTDTQYF.

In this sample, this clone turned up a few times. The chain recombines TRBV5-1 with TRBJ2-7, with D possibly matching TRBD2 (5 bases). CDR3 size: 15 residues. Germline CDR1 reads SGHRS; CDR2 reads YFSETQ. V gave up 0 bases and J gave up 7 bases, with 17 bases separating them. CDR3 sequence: CASSLAGLPGGEQYF. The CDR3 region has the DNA TGCGCCAGCAGCTTGGCCGGCCTCCCCGGCGGGGAGCAGTACTTC.

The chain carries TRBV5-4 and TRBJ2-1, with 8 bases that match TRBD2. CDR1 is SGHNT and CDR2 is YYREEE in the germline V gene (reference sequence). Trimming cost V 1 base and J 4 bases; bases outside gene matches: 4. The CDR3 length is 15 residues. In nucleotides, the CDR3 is TGTGCCAGCAGCTTGACGGCGGGGGGATACAATGAGCAGTTCTTC. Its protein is CASSLTAGGYNEQFF.

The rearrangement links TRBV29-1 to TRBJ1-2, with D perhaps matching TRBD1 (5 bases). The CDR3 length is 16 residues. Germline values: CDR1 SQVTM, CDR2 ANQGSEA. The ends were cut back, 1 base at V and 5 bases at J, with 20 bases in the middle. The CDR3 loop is CSVEGGEMASRYGYTF. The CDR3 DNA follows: TGCAGCGTTGAAGGGGGGGAGATGGCTTCCCGTTATGGCTACACCTTC.

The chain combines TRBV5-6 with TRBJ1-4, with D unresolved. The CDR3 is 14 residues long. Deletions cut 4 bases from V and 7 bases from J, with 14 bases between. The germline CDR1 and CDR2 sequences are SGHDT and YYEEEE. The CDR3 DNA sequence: TGTGCCAGCAGCCCCTATCGGAACTTTGAAAAACTGTTTTTT. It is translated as CASSPYRNFEKLFF.

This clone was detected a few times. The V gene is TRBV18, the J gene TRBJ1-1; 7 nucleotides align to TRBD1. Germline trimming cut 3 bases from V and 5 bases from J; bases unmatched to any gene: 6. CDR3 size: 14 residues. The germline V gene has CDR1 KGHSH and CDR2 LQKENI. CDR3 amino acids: CASSPTGWGTEAFF. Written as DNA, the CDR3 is TGTGCCAGCTCACCGACAGGGTGGGGGACTGAAGCTTTCTTT.